A selection of T cell receptor beta chains follows, all from one sample in a study of blood T cell repertoires in COVID-19. The repertoire was sequenced with immunoSEQ multiplex PCR; TCRdb's copy has only in-frame clones and lacks some. The sample lists a few hundred thousand clones; 88% were seen once. The sequencing sample was made of PBMCs or T cells enriched from blood (not recorded which). These receptors were taken from a woman in her forties with acute COVID-19. Each CDR3 is given with its conserved first and last residue. The D gene is left open where the match is weak. Clone size is stated in some rows and not others, as once, few, many or a class when expanded.

J gene: TRBJ2-2; clone size: .; V gene: TRBV7-2; D gene: TRBD2; CDR3 DNA: TGTGCCAGCAGCCTGACTAGCACTTCGAACACCGGGGAGCTGTTTTTT; CDR3 protein: CASSLTSTSNTGELFF
J gene: TRBJ1-5; clone size: .; V gene: TRBV27; D gene: .; CDR3 DNA: TGTGCCAGCCGTCCAGGCTCCTATAGCAATCAGCCCCAGCATTTT; CDR3 protein: CASRPGSYSNQPQHF
J gene: TRBJ1-4; clone size: .; V gene: TRBV5-1; D gene: TRBD1; CDR3 DNA: TGCGCCAGCAGCTTTGGGACAGGAGAAAAACTGTTTTTT; CDR3 protein: CASSFGTGEKLFF
J gene: TRBJ1-2; clone size: .; V gene: TRBV7-9; D gene: .; CDR3 DNA: TGTGCCAGCAGCTTCGTGGCGGAGGGCTACACCTTC; CDR3 protein: CASSFVAEGYTF
J gene: TRBJ1-1; clone size: .; V gene: TRBV3-1/TRBV3-2; D gene: TRBD1; CDR3 DNA: TGTGCCAGCAGCCAAGTCACAGGGGTTCCTGAAGCTTTCTTT; CDR3 protein: CASSQVTGVPEAFF
J gene: TRBJ2-7; clone size: .; V gene: TRBV4-3; D gene: .; CDR3 DNA: TGCGCCAGCAGCCAAGTTTCGGGAAACGAGCAGTACTTC; CDR3 protein: CASSQVSGNEQYF
J gene: TRBJ2-1; clone size: .; V gene: TRBV5-4; D gene: .; CDR3 DNA: TGTGCCAGCAGACGTGACAGTTACAATGAGCAGTTCTTC; CDR3 protein: CASRRDSYNEQFF
J gene: TRBJ1-1; clone size: .; V gene: TRBV29-1; D gene: .; CDR3 DNA: TGCAGCGACAGGGCCACTGAAGCTTTCTTT; CDR3 protein: CSDRATEAFF
J gene: TRBJ1-1; clone size: .; V gene: TRBV7-6; D gene: TRBD1; CDR3 DNA: TGTGCCAGCAGCTTTGGGGACAGTGGGAGAACTTTCTTT; CDR3 protein: CASSFGDSGRTFF
J gene: TRBJ1-2; clone size: .; V gene: TRBV7-2; D gene: TRBD1; CDR3 DNA: TGTGCCAGCAGCGACCTGACAGGGTCTGGAGGCTACACCTTC; CDR3 protein: CASSDLTGSGGYTF
J gene: TRBJ2-3; clone size: .; V gene: TRBV4-2; D gene: .; CDR3 DNA: TGTGCCAGCAGCCAAGGGGAGCGGTCCATCACAGATACGCAGTATTTT; CDR3 protein: CASSQGERSITDTQYF
J gene: TRBJ2-2; clone size: .; V gene: TRBV4-2; D gene: TRBD2; CDR3 DNA: TGTGCCAGCAGCCAAGGACTAGCGGGGGGGACCGGGGAGCTGTTTTTT; CDR3 protein: CASSQGLAGGTGELFF
J gene: TRBJ1-5; clone size: .; V gene: TRBV24-1; D gene: .; CDR3 DNA: TGTGCCACCAGTGACACAGGGAAGCCCCAGCATTTT; CDR3 protein: CATSDTGKPQHF
J gene: TRBJ2-7; clone size: .; V gene: TRBV18; D gene: .; CDR3 DNA: TGTGCCAGCTCCCCGACTGAATACGAGCAGTACTTC; CDR3 protein: CASSPTEYEQYF
J gene: TRBJ1-1; clone size: .; V gene: TRBV19; D gene: .; CDR3 DNA: TGTGCCAGTAGTTTCGACAGCTCGAACACTGAAGCTTTCTTT; CDR3 protein: CASSFDSSNTEAFF
J gene: TRBJ1-1; clone size: .; V gene: TRBV7-9; D gene: TRBD1; CDR3 DNA: TGTGCCAGCACTCAACAGGGGAACATGGCTTTCTTT; CDR3 protein: CASTQQGNMAFF
J gene: TRBJ2-2; clone size: .; V gene: TRBV4-3; D gene: .; CDR3 DNA: TGCGCCAGCAGCCAAGATAGGGGGTTGGCCACCGGGGAGCTGTTTTTT; CDR3 protein: CASSQDRGLATGELFF
J gene: TRBJ1-3; clone size: .; V gene: TRBV10-2; D gene: .; CDR3 DNA: TGCGCCAGCAGGGACAGCTCTGGAAACACCATATATTTT; CDR3 protein: CASRDSSGNTIYF
J gene: TRBJ1-1; clone size: .; V gene: TRBV9; D gene: TRBD1; CDR3 DNA: TGTGCCAGCAGCCCATTAGGGGACAGCGACACTGAAGCTTTCTTT; CDR3 protein: CASSPLGDSDTEAFF
J gene: TRBJ1-6; clone size: .; V gene: TRBV27; D gene: TRBD1; CDR3 DNA: TGTGCCAGCAGTTTGGGACAGTACCGTTATAATTCACCCCTCCACTTT; CDR3 protein: CASSLGQYRYNSPLHF
J gene: TRBJ2-7; clone size: .; V gene: TRBV6-5; D gene: TRBD1; CDR3 DNA: TGTGCCAGCAGTAGACGGACAGGCACCTACGAGCAGTACTTC; CDR3 protein: CASSRRTGTYEQYF
J gene: TRBJ1-6; clone size: .; V gene: TRBV3-1/TRBV3-2; D gene: .; CDR3 DNA: TGTGCCAGCAGCATCCAGTGGGGGGATTCACCCCTCCACTTT; CDR3 protein: CASSIQWGDSPLHF
J gene: TRBJ1-1; clone size: .; V gene: TRBV2; D gene: TRBD1; CDR3 DNA: TGTGCCAGTAAACAGGGGGCCCAGAACACTGAAGCTTTCTTT; CDR3 protein: CASKQGAQNTEAFF
J gene: TRBJ2-2; clone size: few; V gene: TRBV7-6; D gene: .; CDR3 DNA: TGTGCCAGCAGCTTGGGTGCGGGGGCGAGCGGGGAGCTGTTTTTT; CDR3 protein: CASSLGAGASGELFF
J gene: TRBJ1-2; clone size: .; V gene: TRBV7-2; D gene: TRBD1; CDR3 DNA: TGTGCCAGCAGCCCGGGACAGAACTATGGCTACACCTTC; CDR3 protein: CASSPGQNYGYTF
J gene: TRBJ2-2; clone size: once; V gene: TRBV5-1; D gene: .; CDR3 DNA: TGCGCCAGCAGCTTGTCGACCGGGGTCAACACCGGGGAGCTGTTTTTT; CDR3 protein: CASSLSTGVNTGELFF
J gene: TRBJ2-7; clone size: once; V gene: TRBV3-1/TRBV3-2; D gene: .; CDR3 DNA: TGTGCCAGCAGCCAAGAATGGCGGACAGTCGACGAGCAGTACTTC; CDR3 protein: CASSQEWRTVDEQYF
J gene: TRBJ1-2; clone size: .; V gene: TRBV2; D gene: TRBD1; CDR3 DNA: TGTGCCAGCAGTGGTACAGGGGGCTATGGCTACACCTTC; CDR3 protein: CASSGTGGYGYTF
J gene: TRBJ1-2; clone size: .; V gene: TRBV6-4; D gene: .; CDR3 DNA: TGTGCCACCTCCCACAGGGTCCGGTTTTATGGCTACACCTTC; CDR3 protein: CATSHRVRFYGYTF
J gene: TRBJ1-4; clone size: .; V gene: TRBV6-5; D gene: TRBD1; CDR3 DNA: TGTGCCGCCAGGGGGGTAGGGGAAAAACTGTTTTTT; CDR3 protein: CAARGVGEKLFF
J gene: TRBJ1-5; clone size: once; V gene: TRBV7-2; D gene: .; CDR3 DNA: TGTGCCAGCAGCTTAGAGGGACATCCGTATCAGCCCCAGCATTTT; CDR3 protein: CASSLEGHPYQPQHF
J gene: TRBJ1-1; clone size: .; V gene: TRBV10-2; D gene: .; CDR3 DNA: TGCGCCAGCGGTGGGGGCCGAACTGAAGCTTTCTTT; CDR3 protein: CASGGGRTEAFF
J gene: TRBJ1-5; clone size: .; V gene: TRBV24-1; D gene: .; CDR3 DNA: TGTGCCACCAGTGATCTCGGGGGTTTCTGCAATCAGCCCCAGCATTTT; CDR3 protein: CATSDLGGFCNQPQHF
J gene: TRBJ1-2; clone size: .; V gene: TRBV6-5; D gene: .; CDR3 DNA: TGTGCCAGCGGGGGGGACTACTATGGCTACACCTTC; CDR3 protein: CASGGDYYGYTF
J gene: TRBJ2-1; clone size: .; V gene: TRBV11-2; D gene: TRBD2; CDR3 DNA: TGTGCCAGCAGCTTGGAAGCGGGGGCTCTGAATGAGCAGTTCTTC; CDR3 protein: CASSLEAGALNEQFF
J gene: TRBJ2-7; clone size: once; V gene: TRBV7-2; D gene: TRBD1; CDR3 DNA: TGTGCCAGCAGCTTTGACAGGGGGAGAAGTCAGTACTTC; CDR3 protein: CASSFDRGRSQYF
J gene: TRBJ2-5; clone size: .; V gene: TRBV6-2/TRBV6-3; D gene: TRBD1; CDR3 DNA: TGTGCCAGCAGTTACTCGACGGGACAGGGGGATCTCTCCCAAGAGACCCAGTACTTC; CDR3 protein: CASSYSTGQGDLSQETQYF
J gene: TRBJ1-6; clone size: .; V gene: TRBV5-6; D gene: TRBD1; CDR3 DNA: TGTGCCAGCAGCATAGGGGGCGCGTCCTATAATTCACCCCTCCACTTT; CDR3 protein: CASSIGGASYNSPLHF
J gene: TRBJ1-1; clone size: .; V gene: TRBV2; D gene: .; CDR3 DNA: TGTGCCAGCAGTGAGGGCCGGGGGGCAAAGGCTTTCTTT; CDR3 protein: CASSEGRGAKAFF
J gene: TRBJ2-2; clone size: .; V gene: TRBV2; D gene: .; CDR3 DNA: TGTGCCAGCAGAGGGGAGGTTAATATCGGGGAGCTGTTTTTT; CDR3 protein: CASRGEVNIGELFF
J gene: TRBJ2-1; clone size: .; V gene: TRBV24-1; D gene: TRBD2; CDR3 DNA: TGTGCCACCAGTGATCGGGAGGGCGGGGGCAATGAGCAGTTCTTC; CDR3 protein: CATSDREGGGNEQFF
J gene: TRBJ2-2; clone size: .; V gene: TRBV5-8; D gene: .; CDR3 DNA: TGTGCCAGCAGCTTAGGGACTCACTACACCGGGGAGCTGTTTTTT; CDR3 protein: CASSLGTHYTGELFF